These 30 T cell receptor beta chains were all obtained from the same sample, sequenced in a study of Ad26.COV2.S vaccination and SARS-CoV-2 variants. Indicated treatment: some 19 received Ad26.COV2.S at low or high dose, single or two shots; about 5 received placebo; per-sample allocation not given. Following the first vaccine or placebo injection, samples were taken on day 63. Sequenced by immunoSEQ multiplex PCR; TCRdb stores in-frame clones only, minus some. Here the sample spans approximately 340,000 clones, 80% to 90% being singletons. This sample comprised peripheral blood, obtained in a trial of Ad26.COV2.S vaccine versus placebo. Receptors were obtained from a person aged 18-60 years who received the Ad26.COV2.S COVID-19 vaccine or a placebo.

There are a few counts of this clone. This chain links TRBV30 with TRBJ2-7, with 7 bases fitting TRBD2. The germline CDR1 and CDR2 sequences are GTSNPN and SVGIG (reference sequence). J was trimmed by 6 bases and V by 3 bases; bases with no gene match: 8. The CDR3 has 13 amino acids. The CDR3 loop is CAWSASGHLEQYF. The DNA of the CDR3 is TGTGCCTGGAGCGCTAGCGGTCATCTCGAGCAGTACTTC. Drawing the rest from reference TRBV30 and TRBJ2-7, the complete variable domain is SQTIHQWPATLVQPVGSPLSLECTVEGTSNPNLYWYRQAAGRGLQLLFYSVGIGQISSEVPQNLSASRPQDRQFILSSKKLLLSDSGFYLCAWSASGHLEQYFGPGTRLTVT.

V usage is TRBV6-5 and J usage is TRBJ2-1, with TRBD2 matching 9 bases. The ends lost 6 bases at V and 9 bases at J; junction bases unmatched: 6. CDR1 is MNHEY and CDR2 is SVGAGI in the germline V gene. This CDR3 region has 13 residues. CDR3 DNA: TGTGCCAGCAGGCCAGGGACTAGCAGTGAGCAGTTCTTC. It codes for CASRPGTSSEQFF.

The chain employs TRBV7-2 and TRBJ1-1, with D perhaps matching TRBD1 (5 bases). The V gene lost 5 bases and the J gene lost 1 base, with 14 bases spanning the gap. The CDR3 consists of 15 residues. Germline V lookup: CDR1 SGHTA, CDR2 FQGNSA. CDR3 residues: CASSPMGTGNTEAFF. The CDR3 DNA reads TGTGCCAGCAGCCCCATGGGGACCGGGAACACTGAAGCTTTCTTT.

The gene calls are TRBV5-1 and TRBJ2-2; maybe TRBD1 (5 bases). Per the germline V gene, CDR1 is SGHRS and CDR2 is YFSETQ. V shed 3 bases and J shed 5 bases, with 8 bases lying between them. CDR3 length equals 13 residues. The CDR3 DNA sequence: TGCGCCAGCAGCTCACAGGATACCGGGGAGCTGTTTTTT. Translation gives CASSSQDTGELFF. The entire variable domain, with the rest obtained from reference TRBV5-1 and TRBJ2-2, is as follows: KAGVTQTPRYLIKTRGQQVTLSCSPISGHRSVSWYQQTPGQGLQFLFEYFSETQRNKGNFPGRFSGRQFSNSRSEMNVSTLELGDSALYLCASSSQDTGELFFGEGSRLTVL.

This clone was counted between two and nine times. This chain uses TRBV9 with TRBJ1-2; D is possibly TRBD1 (5 bases). V was clipped by 0 bases and J by 5 bases, with 11 bases between them. Germline CDR1 reads SGDLS; CDR2 reads YYNGEE. This CDR3 contains 14 residues. The DNA of the CDR3 is TGTGCCAGCAGCGTAGGGGGGACCGATTATGGCTACACCTTC. As protein: CASSVGGTDYGYTF.

J is TRBJ2-5 and V is TRBV5-4; 9 nucleotides match TRBD1. J lost 4 bases, V lost 5 bases, and 12 bases had no gene match. This CDR3 has 16 amino acids. Germline V gene sequence: CDR1 SGHNT, CDR2 YYREEE (reference sequence). This chain's CDR3 is CASSGPGQGGRETQYF. CDR3 DNA sequence: TGTGCCAGCAGTGGACCGGGACAGGGAGGCCGAGAGACCCAGTACTTC.

In its sample, this clone was seen once. The rearrangement joins TRBV25-1 to TRBJ2-1; 13 positions agree with TRBD2. This CDR3 is 15 amino acids long. The V and J ends lost 4 bases and 7 bases, in that order; junction bases with no gene match: 4. The germline CDR1 and CDR2 sequences are MGHDK and SYGVNS. This CDR3 is CASSGTSGGHNEQFF. DNA of the CDR3: TGTGCCAGCAGTGGGACTAGCGGGGGCCATAATGAGCAGTTCTTC.

This chain connects TRBV27 to TRBJ1-2; tentatively, D is TRBD1 (5 bases). Trimming left V 6 bases short and J 8 bases short, with 16 bases between. Germline loops: CDR1 MNHEY, CDR2 SMNVEV (reference sequence). The CDR3 is 13 amino acids. The CDR3 nucleotides are TGTGCCAGCAGCCCTGTTCAGGGTGGGGGCTACACCTTC. This translates into CASSPVQGGGYTF.

The chain links TRBV7-9 to TRBJ2-7; a weak D match, TRBD1 (7 bases). V was trimmed by 4 bases and J by 4 bases, leaving 14 bases between them. This CDR3 contains 14 residues. Germline CDR1 reads SEHNR; CDR2 reads FQNEAQ (reference sequence). The CDR3 region is CASSSNRGGYEQYF. The CDR3 DNA reads TGTGCCAGCAGCTCGAACAGGGGAGGTTACGAGCAGTACTTC. Looking up the rest from reference TRBV7-9 and TRBJ2-7 gives the full variable domain: DTGVSQNPRHKITKRGQNVTFRCDPISEHNRLYWYRQTLGQGPEFLTYFQNEAQLEKSRLLSDRFSAERPKGSFSTLEIQRTEQGDSAMYLCASSSNRGGYEQYFGPGTRLTVT.

The chain uses TRBV3-1 (or the pseudogene TRBV3-2) and TRBJ2-3; D unclear. The germline CDR1 and CDR2 sequences are LGHDT and YNNKEL (reference sequence). The CDR3 covers 15 residues. V was clipped by 3 bases and J by 2 bases, with 12 bases between them. CDR3 sequence reads: CASSQHQQYTDTQYF. CDR3 coding DNA: TGTGCCAGCAGCCAGCACCAGCAATACACAGATACGCAGTATTTT.

The chain has TRBV5-1 and TRBJ2-2; D uncertain. The CDR3 has 14 residues. The V end lost 5 bases, the J end lost 0 bases, and 8 bases lay between the germline ends. Germline V CDR1 and CDR2: SGHRS, YFSETQ. Here the CDR3 reads CASRPDSNTGELFF. CDR3 DNA: TGCGCCAGCAGGCCGGATTCGAACACCGGGGAGCTGTTTTTT.

Concerning this clone: Other nucleotide sequences in the sample specify the same CDR3. CDR3 bases: TGTGCCAGCAGCGGGGACAGGGGAAGCAATCAGCCCCAGCATTTT. The encoded protein is CASSGDRGSNQPQHF. This rearrangement joins TRBV2 to TRBJ1-5; 10 bases map to TRBD1. CDR3 size: 15 residues. V shed 6 bases, J shed 1 base, and the junction held 3 bases outside the gene matches. Germline V CDR1 and CDR2: SNHLY, FYNNEI.

In the case of this clone: Other DNA sequences in this specimen translate into the identical CDR3. This chain joins TRBV5-6 and TRBJ2-3; 10 nucleotides match TRBD2. The germline CDR1 and CDR2 sequences are SGHDT and YYEEEE. The V gene end was trimmed by 2 bases and the J gene end by 3 bases; junction bases not matched to a gene: 3. The CDR3 sequence is 15 residues long. In DNA, the CDR3 is TGTGCCAGCAGCTTAGCACTAGCGGGGACAGATACGCAGTATTTT. It is translated as CASSLALAGTDTQYF.

Of note for this clone: Other DNA sequences in the sample encode the same CDR3. The DNA of the CDR3 is TGCGCCAGCAGCCAAGTTGGCACAGATACGCAGTATTTT. Encoded protein: CASSQVGTDTQYF. J is TRBJ2-3 and V is TRBV4-1, with D hard to call. The CDR3 spans 13 residues. Trimming pared 1 base from V and 1 base from J, leaving 3 bases between. Germline loops: CDR1 MGHRA, CDR2 YSYEKL.

This rearrangement joins TRBV7-9 to TRBJ1-1; D is undetermined. The CDR3 runs to 13 residues. Trimming removed 3 bases from V and 0 bases from J, with 5 bases in between. The germline CDR1 and CDR2 sequences are SEHNR and FQNEAQ (reference sequence). The CDR3 nucleotides read TGTGCCAGCAGCTTCACCGTGAACACTGAAGCTTTCTTT. This translates into CASSFTVNTEAFF.

The chain is built from TRBV6-4 and TRBJ2-1; D possibly uses TRBD1 or TRBD2 (6 bases each). V was trimmed by 3 bases and J by 2 bases, leaving 14 bases between them. This CDR3 has 16 residues. CDR1 MRHNA and CDR2 SNTAGT come from the germline V gene. The CDR3 spells CASSDLWGAAYNEQFF. The CDR3 DNA reads as TGTGCCAGCAGTGATTTGTGGGGGGCGGCCTACAATGAGCAGTTCTTC.

This chain links TRBV4-3 with TRBJ2-2; 10 nucleotides match TRBD2. Trimming at V came to 3 bases and at J to 4 bases, leaving 5 bases not matched to a gene. Germline V lookup: CDR1 LGHNA, CDR2 YSLEER. This CDR3 spans 16 amino acids. CDR3 DNA sequence: TGCGCCAGCAGCCAGACAGCGGGAGGGGGCACCGGGGAGCTGTTTTTT. Translating it yields CASSQTAGGGTGELFF.

The genes are TRBV30 and TRBJ2-7, with D possibly TRBD2 on 8 matching bases. CDR3 size: 13 residues. Per the germline V gene, CDR1 is GTSNPN and CDR2 is SVGIG (reference sequence). V was cut by 2 bases and J by 7 bases, with 15 bases left in between. Here the CDR3 DNA reads TGTGCCTGGAGTACGGGAGGGGGCCTGGAGCAGTACTTC. It yields the protein CAWSTGGGLEQYF.

The chain links TRBV18 to TRBJ1-2, with D maybe TRBD1 (5 bases). Deletions cut 2 bases from V and 4 bases from J, with 11 bases between. The CDR3 is made up of 14 amino acids. Germline CDR1 is KGHSH and CDR2 is LQKENI. The CDR3 region is CASSPNPGGYGYTF. The CDR3 coding sequence is TGTGCCAGCTCACCAAATCCGGGGGGCTATGGCTACACCTTC.

The V and J genes are TRBV9 and TRBJ1-3; D gene ambiguous. The CDR3 is 18 amino acids. CDR1 SGDLS and CDR2 YYNGEE come from the germline V gene. Between the trimmed V and J ends, which lost 3 bases and 0 bases, there was a span of 19 bases. The CDR3 here is CASSARVGGGSSGNTIYF. The CDR3, as DNA: TGTGCCAGCAGCGCCCGCGTGGGAGGCGGGAGCTCTGGAAACACCATATATTTT.

A single count supports this clone. This sequence joins TRBV2 and TRBJ2-1; D ambiguous. Germline CDR1 and CDR2: SNHLY and FYNNEI. V was pared by 7 bases and J by 3 bases, with 7 bases between. The CDR3 contains 12 residues. CDR3 protein: CASKLIYNEQFF. In DNA, the CDR3 is TGTGCCAGCAAGCTCATCTACAATGAGCAGTTCTTC.

This clone was counted once. The CDR3 spells CASSPPGGRKETQYF. CDR3 coding DNA: TGTGCCAGCTCACCACCGGGAGGGCGGAAAGAGACCCAGTACTTC. The rearrangement uses TRBV18 and TRBJ2-5, with 7 bases matching TRBD2. The CDR3 length is 15 residues. V shed 0 bases, J shed 3 bases, and the junction held 4 bases outside the gene matches. The germline CDR1 and CDR2 sequences are KGHSH and LQKENI.

CDR3: CASSPRRDRTEAFF. CDR3 bases: TGTGCCAGCTCACCACGGAGGGATCGCACTGAAGCTTTCTTT. This chain connects TRBV18 to TRBJ1-1; no definite D call. CDR1 and CDR2 from the germline V gene are KGHSH and LQKENI. CDR3 length equals 14 residues. The ends were cut back, 1 base at V and 4 bases at J, with 10 bases in the middle.

The rearrangement uses TRBV15 and TRBJ2-7; 12 bases line up with TRBD1. Germline V lookup: CDR1 LNHNV, CDR2 YYDKDF (reference sequence). With 0 bases clipped from V and 3 bases from J, the junction kept 6 bases outside the gene matches. The CDR3 consists of 17 residues. CDR3 region: CATSREPGTGGIYEQYF. Written as DNA, the CDR3 is TGTGCCACCAGCAGAGAACCCGGGACAGGGGGCATCTACGAGCAGTACTTC.

The CDR3 coding sequence is TGTGCCAGCAGCTTAGGCGGAAGGGGGCGATCTGGAAACACCATATATTTT. This translates into CASSLGGRGRSGNTIYF. The chain uses TRBV13 and TRBJ1-3, with 7 positions matching TRBD1. Germline lookup yields CDR1 PRHDT and CDR2 FYEKMQ (reference sequence). The CDR3 runs to 17 residues. With 0 bases clipped from V and 1 base from J, the junction kept 6 bases outside the gene matches.

This chain joins TRBV28 and TRBJ1-2; no definite D call. V was shortened by 6 bases and J by 4 bases, with 12 bases between the two germline ends. The CDR3 loop spans 13 amino acids. Germline lookup yields CDR1 MDHEN and CDR2 SYDVKM. CDR3 in amino acids: CASREESLYGYTF. In DNA, the CDR3 is TGTGCCAGCAGAGAGGAATCGCTCTATGGCTACACCTTC.

V gene TRBV28 combines with J gene TRBJ2-1; possibly TRBD2 for D (7 bases). The CDR3 totals 16 residues. CDR1 MDHEN and CDR2 SYDVKM come from the germline V gene. V lost 7 bases, J lost 4 bases, and 20 bases lay in between. CDR3 nucleotides: TGTGCCAGCACCCCCCCGGAGGGGGGGGGATACAATGAGCAGTTCTTC. Translated, it gives CASTPPEGGGYNEQFF.

This rearrangement joins TRBV6-1 to TRBJ1-4, with a weak D call TRBD1 (5 bases). Trimming took off 3 bases at V and 3 bases at J, with 11 bases between the two ends. CDR1 is MNHNS and CDR2 is SASEGT in the germline V gene. The CDR3 covers 15 residues. The CDR3 DNA reads TGTGCCAGCAGTGAGTGGGTAGGGGCTAATGAAAAACTGTTTTTT. Its translation: CASSEWVGANEKLFF.

The CDR3 spells CASSHTGTKETQYF. Written as DNA, the CDR3 is TGCGCCAGCAGCCACACCGGGACTAAAGAGACCCAGTACTTC. The J gene is TRBJ2-5, the V gene TRBV5-1; TRBD2 matches 7 bases. V trimming: 4 bases; J trimming: 3 bases; junction bases outside the gene matches: 6. Germline V gene lookup returns CDR1 SGHRS and CDR2 YFSETQ. CDR3 length: 14 residues.

The chain couples TRBV7-9 to TRBJ1-6; D perhaps matches TRBD1 (6 bases). The V end was cut by 1 base, the J end by 9 bases, with 7 bases between. The CDR3 consists of 13 residues. In germline, CDR1 is SEHNR, CDR2 FQNEAQ (reference sequence). The CDR3 DNA follows: TGTGCCAGCAGCTTAGAGGGGGGTTCACCCCTCCACTTT. Translation: CASSLEGGSPLHF. Filled out from reference TRBV7-9 and TRBJ1-6, the complete variable domain reads DTGVSQNPRHKITKRGQNVTFRCDPISEHNRLYWYRQTLGQGPEFLTYFQNEAQLEKSRLLSDRFSAERPKGSFSTLEIQRTEQGDSAMYLCASSLEGGSPLHFGNGTRLTVT.